Sequencing of this T cell receptor (beta chain) was carried out in a study of blood T cell repertoires in COVID-19. CDR3 length: 14 residues. Germline CDR1 SGHTA, CDR2 FQGNSA. V dropped 1 base and J dropped 1 base, with 5 bases sitting between them. The assay was immunoSEQ multiplex PCR, and TCRdb's table has in-frame clones only and misses some. This sample has 200,000 to 300,000 clones; 81% occur once, and the top ten carry approximately 7.9%. Sequences were obtained from peripheral blood. The receptor comes from a woman of 80 years or more with acute or convalescent COVID-19. The V call is TRBV7-2, the J call TRBJ1-3; D call uncertain. CDR3 region: CASSLDRSGNTIYF. The CDR3 DNA is TGTGCCAGCAGCTTAGACAGATCTGGAAACACCATATATTTT.